Listed below are T cell receptor beta chains from one sample, sequenced in a study of cytomegalovirus exposure and HLA in healthy donors. The protocol was immunoSEQ multiplex PCR, while the TCRdb copy is restricted to in-frame clones and leaves out a portion. The sample includes approximately 150,000 clones, around nine tenths of them seen just once. The specimen sequenced was PBMCs. All receptors come from a woman under 40 in good health and CMV-seronegative. CDR3s include the opening cysteine and the closing phenylalanine or tryptophan. A D gene is named only where the DNA matches it firmly. Size values are once, few and many counts, or a class for expanded clones, and some rows have none.

abundance: .
v_gene: TRBV6-5
j_gene: TRBJ2-7
d_gene: .
CDR3aa: CASSYGQGTFEQYF
CDR3nt: TGTGCCAGCAGTTACGGTCAGGGGACCTTCGAGCAGTACTTC

abundance: .
v_gene: TRBV2
j_gene: TRBJ1-1
d_gene: .
CDR3aa: CASKGGIYTEAFF
CDR3nt: TGTGCCAGCAAGGGAGGTATCTACACTGAAGCTTTCTTT

abundance: .
v_gene: TRBV9
j_gene: TRBJ1-2
d_gene: .
CDR3aa: CASSVLTTGSPNYGYTF
CDR3nt: TGTGCCAGCAGCGTATTAACGACAGGTTCCCCTAACTATGGCTACACCTTC

abundance: .
v_gene: TRBV4-3
j_gene: TRBJ2-7
d_gene: TRBD1
CDR3aa: CASSQPGQASYEQYF
CDR3nt: TGCGCCAGCAGCCAACCGGGACAGGCGTCCTACGAGCAGTACTTC

abundance: .
v_gene: TRBV12-5
j_gene: TRBJ2-7
d_gene: TRBD1
CDR3aa: CASGLADRVSYEQYF
CDR3nt: TGTGCTAGTGGTTTGGCGGACAGGGTAAGTTACGAGCAGTACTTC

abundance: .
v_gene: TRBV10-3
j_gene: TRBJ1-2
d_gene: .
CDR3aa: CAISDRVELYGYTF
CDR3nt: TGTGCCATCAGTGATCGAGTCGAACTGTATGGCTACACCTTC

abundance: .
v_gene: TRBV13
j_gene: TRBJ1-4
d_gene: TRBD1
CDR3aa: CASSPQGAWEKLFF
CDR3nt: TGTGCCAGCAGCCCACAGGGGGCTTGGGAAAAACTGTTTTTT

abundance: .
v_gene: TRBV6-1
j_gene: TRBJ1-5
d_gene: .
CDR3aa: CASRTDGNNQPQHF
CDR3nt: TGTGCCAGCAGAACCGACGGGAACAATCAGCCCCAGCATTTT

abundance: once
v_gene: TRBV6-6
j_gene: TRBJ2-1
d_gene: TRBD1
CDR3aa: CASRSTGGSEQFF
CDR3nt: TGTGCCAGCAGGTCAACAGGGGGTAGTGAGCAGTTCTTC

abundance: .
v_gene: TRBV29-1
j_gene: TRBJ1-4
d_gene: TRBD1
CDR3aa: CSVQGAATNEKLFF
CDR3nt: TGCAGCGTTCAGGGGGCTGCAACTAATGAAAAACTGTTTTTT

abundance: few
v_gene: TRBV7-8
j_gene: TRBJ1-6
d_gene: TRBD1
CDR3aa: CASSLITGTGVLSPLHF
CDR3nt: TGTGCCAGCAGCCTCATTACCGGGACAGGGGTGTTGTCACCCCTCCACTTT

abundance: .
v_gene: TRBV5-1
j_gene: TRBJ2-7
d_gene: TRBD1
CDR3aa: CASREGQGYEQYF
CDR3nt: TGCGCCAGCAGGGAGGGACAGGGGTACGAGCAGTACTTC

abundance: .
v_gene: TRBV7-2
j_gene: TRBJ2-1
d_gene: TRBD2
CDR3aa: CASSQRLATYVGSEQFF
CDR3nt: TGTGCCAGCAGCCAGCGACTAGCGACGTATGTGGGAAGTGAGCAGTTCTTC

abundance: .
v_gene: TRBV21-1
j_gene: TRBJ1-2
d_gene: .
CDR3aa: CASSKVRNRDGYTF
CDR3nt: TGTGCCAGCAGCAAAGTCAGGAACAGGGATGGCTACACCTTC

abundance: .
v_gene: TRBV6-5
j_gene: TRBJ1-4
d_gene: .
CDR3aa: CASRRTNEKLFF
CDR3nt: TGTGCCAGCAGGAGGACAAATGAAAAACTGTTTTTT

abundance: .
v_gene: TRBV27
j_gene: TRBJ2-1
d_gene: TRBD1
CDR3aa: CASRAQGARNEQFF
CDR3nt: TGTGCCAGCAGAGCTCAGGGGGCGCGCAATGAGCAGTTCTTC

abundance: .
v_gene: TRBV5-1
j_gene: TRBJ2-3
d_gene: TRBD2
CDR3aa: CASSLTSGGADTQYF
CDR3nt: TGCGCCAGCAGCTTGACTAGCGGGGGGGCAGATACGCAGTATTTT

abundance: .
v_gene: TRBV9
j_gene: TRBJ1-6
d_gene: .
CDR3aa: CASSVGGTRGNSPLHF
CDR3nt: TGTGCCAGCAGCGTAGGGGGGACCCGGGGGAATTCACCCCTCCACTTT

abundance: .
v_gene: TRBV5-6
j_gene: TRBJ1-5
d_gene: TRBD1
CDR3aa: CASSGQGRGQPQHF
CDR3nt: TGTGCCAGCAGCGGACAGGGGCGGGGACAGCCCCAGCATTTT

abundance: once
v_gene: TRBV5-4
j_gene: TRBJ1-2
d_gene: .
CDR3aa: CASSTRSSPSYGYTF
CDR3nt: TGTGCCAGCAGCACCCGGAGCAGCCCCTCGTATGGCTACACCTTC

abundance: .
v_gene: TRBV2
j_gene: TRBJ2-3
d_gene: TRBD2
CDR3aa: CASSGTSGGTDTQYF
CDR3nt: TGTGCCAGCAGTGGGACTAGCGGGGGCACAGATACGCAGTATTTT

abundance: .
v_gene: TRBV2
j_gene: TRBJ2-1
d_gene: .
CDR3aa: CARGEGVF
CDR3nt: TGTGCCAGAGGGGAGGGGGTCTTC

abundance: .
v_gene: TRBV27
j_gene: TRBJ2-7
d_gene: .
CDR3aa: CASSSSGPYEQYF
CDR3nt: TGTGCCAGCAGTTCATCGGGGCCCTACGAGCAGTACTTC

abundance: .
v_gene: TRBV19
j_gene: TRBJ1-5
d_gene: .
CDR3aa: CASSIGLSPNQPQHF
CDR3nt: TGTGCCAGTAGTATAGGACTTTCCCCGAATCAGCCCCAGCATTTT

abundance: .
v_gene: TRBV27
j_gene: TRBJ2-7
d_gene: .
CDR3aa: CASSPTGRSYEQYF
CDR3nt: TGTGCCAGCAGCCCAACAGGTCGCTCCTACGAGCAGTACTTC

abundance: once
v_gene: TRBV7-2
j_gene: TRBJ1-3
d_gene: .
CDR3aa: CASSSLAGGVNTIYF
CDR3nt: TGTGCCAGCAGCTCCCTGGCGGGGGGTGTAAACACCATATATTTT

abundance: .
v_gene: TRBV30
j_gene: TRBJ2-1
d_gene: TRBD1
CDR3aa: CAWRGGQGSYNEQFF
CDR3nt: TGTGCCTGGAGGGGGGGACAGGGCTCCTACAATGAGCAGTTCTTC

abundance: .
v_gene: TRBV7-2
j_gene: TRBJ2-1
d_gene: TRBD2
CDR3aa: CASSSLAGAYNEQFF
CDR3nt: TGTGCCAGCAGCTCCTTAGCGGGGGCCTACAATGAGCAGTTCTTC

abundance: .
v_gene: TRBV18
j_gene: TRBJ2-3
d_gene: TRBD1
CDR3aa: CASFLTGGSTDTQYF
CDR3nt: TGTGCCAGCTTCCTGACAGGGGGAAGCACAGATACGCAGTATTTT